This T cell receptor (beta chain) was identified during a study of identical twins. cDNA molecules carried unique molecular identifiers, and template switching added a universal primer site. TCRdb re-derived calls from the 5' RACE reads in MiXCR, one entry per CDR3 protein. This sample carries about 1.7 million distinct CDR3 sequences, roughly 35% of them seen once, and the ten largest clones take 0.25% to 0.3%. The CDR3 runs to 11 residues. V dropped 10 bases and J dropped 5; count of bases not matched to a gene: 4. Germline V gene lookup returns CDR1 MDHEN and CDR2 SYDVKM. Sample: cord blood. The clonotype comes from a newborn girl in good health. The chain couples TRBV28 to TRBJ1-2; 7 positions match TRBD1. The CDR3 nucleotides read TGTGCCATCTACAGGGGTTATGGCTACACCTTC. Translating gives CAIYRGYGYTF.